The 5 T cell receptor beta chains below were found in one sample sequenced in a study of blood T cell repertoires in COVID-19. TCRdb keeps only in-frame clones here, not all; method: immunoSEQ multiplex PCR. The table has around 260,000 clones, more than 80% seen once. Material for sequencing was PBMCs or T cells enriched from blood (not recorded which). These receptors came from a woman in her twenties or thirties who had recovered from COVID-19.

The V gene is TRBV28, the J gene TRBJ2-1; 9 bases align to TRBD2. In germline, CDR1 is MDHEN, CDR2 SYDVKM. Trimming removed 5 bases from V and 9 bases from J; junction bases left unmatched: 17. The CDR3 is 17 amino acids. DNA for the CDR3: TGTGCCAGCAGTCGGCCCGGACTAGCGACAGAGGGGAGTGAGCAGTTCTTC. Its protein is CASSRPGLATEGSEQFF.

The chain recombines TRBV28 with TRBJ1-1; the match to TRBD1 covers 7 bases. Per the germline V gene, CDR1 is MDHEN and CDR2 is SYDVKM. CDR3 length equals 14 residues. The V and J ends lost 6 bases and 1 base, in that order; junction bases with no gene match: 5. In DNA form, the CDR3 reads TGTGCCAGCAGGCCCGACAGGGCGAACACTGAAGCTTTCTTT. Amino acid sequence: CASRPDRANTEAFF.

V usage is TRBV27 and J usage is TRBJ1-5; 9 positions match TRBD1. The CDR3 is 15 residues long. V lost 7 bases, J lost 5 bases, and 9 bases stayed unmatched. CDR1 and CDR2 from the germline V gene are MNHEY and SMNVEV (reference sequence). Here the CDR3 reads CASTPGQGGDQPQHF. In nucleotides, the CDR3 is TGTGCCAGCACCCCGGGACAGGGAGGAGATCAGCCCCAGCATTTT.

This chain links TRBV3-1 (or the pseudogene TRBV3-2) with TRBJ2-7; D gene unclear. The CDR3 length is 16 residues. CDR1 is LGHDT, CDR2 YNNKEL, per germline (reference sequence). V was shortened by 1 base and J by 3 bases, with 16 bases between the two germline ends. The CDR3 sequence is CASSQGVEELHYEQYF. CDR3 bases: TGTGCCAGCAGCCAAGGAGTTGAAGAACTTCACTACGAGCAGTACTTC.

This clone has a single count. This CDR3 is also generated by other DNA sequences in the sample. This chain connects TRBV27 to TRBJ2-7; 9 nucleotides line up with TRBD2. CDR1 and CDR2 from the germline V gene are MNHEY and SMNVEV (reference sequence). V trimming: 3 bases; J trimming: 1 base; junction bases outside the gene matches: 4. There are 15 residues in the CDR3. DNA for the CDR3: TGTGCCAGCAGTTTGGGTCTAGCGGGATCCTACGAGCAGTACTTC. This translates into CASSLGLAGSYEQYF.